These 27 T cell receptor beta chains came from one sample sequenced in a study of shared clonotypes between healthy human individuals. Selected positively for CCR7 and CD45RO-negative, naive CD8 cells excluded terminally differentiated effector memory CD45RA+ cells. Profiling relied on immunoSEQ multiplex PCR, and the TCRdb table lists in-frame clones only, not all of them. The data contain some 2,100,000 clones, about 93% of them singletons. Sequencing was done on a sample of naive CD8+ T cells from PBMCs. The source of these receptors is a man aged 18 to 35 in good health. Some clones in this sample may be carry-over from other donors' samples.

This clone turned up a few times. The chain recombines TRBV21-1 with TRBJ1-1. TRBV21-1 is assigned pseudogene status. The CDR3 has 10 amino acids. In DNA, the CDR3 is TGTGCCAGCACCCTTACTGAAGCTTTCTTT. This translates into CASTLTEAFF.

J is TRBJ2-1 and V is TRBV27; 9 bases agree with TRBD2. The trim removed 5 bases at V and 4 bases at J, leaving 9 bases unmatched. The CDR3 runs 16 residues. The germline V gene encodes CDR1 MNHEY and CDR2 SMNVEV (reference sequence). CDR3 sequence: CASSPWSGRIYNEQFF. The CDR3 coding sequence is TGTGCCAGCAGTCCCTGGAGCGGGAGGATATACAATGAGCAGTTCTTC.

The DNA for the CDR3 is TGTGCCAGCAGTGCCCTAGGGACAGGTGAGGTCGAGCAGTACTTC. This gives the protein CASSALGTGEVEQYF. The chain joins TRBV6-1 to TRBJ2-7, with 8 bases that match TRBD1. V lost 4 bases to trimming and J lost 6 bases; unmatched junction nucleotides: 11. Germline V gives CDR1 MNHNS, CDR2 SASEGT. This CDR3 contains 15 residues.

This chain connects TRBV9 to TRBJ2-1, with a weak D call TRBD2 (6 bases). The length of the CDR3 is 16 residues. Trimming took off 1 base at V and 8 bases at J, with 19 bases between the two ends. CDR1 is SGDLS, CDR2 YYNGEE, per germline. The CDR3 DNA reads TGTGCCAGCAGCGTATACCGGGACTCCAACTTTGATGAGCAGTTCTTC. Its translation: CASSVYRDSNFDEQFF.

This chain uses TRBV5-6 with TRBJ1-1; D unclear. Germline V lookup: CDR1 SGHDT, CDR2 YYEEEE. CDR3 length equals 14 residues. V gave up 0 bases and J gave up 10 bases, with 16 bases separating them. As DNA, the CDR3 is TGTGCCAGCAGCTTGGAGGGCGACGACCCACGAGCTTTCTTT. The encoded protein is CASSLEGDDPRAFF.

This rearrangement joins TRBV5-1 to TRBJ1-2; TRBD1 matches at 7 bases. The length of the CDR3 is 13 residues. Germline V lookup: CDR1 SGHRS, CDR2 YFSETQ. The junction had 9 bases not matched to a gene; V was cut back by 8 bases and J by 5 bases. The CDR3 region has the DNA TGCGCCAGGACAGGGACCGCCCTGTATGGCTACACCTTC. Its protein is CARTGTALYGYTF.

The chain couples TRBV14 to TRBJ2-1; D unresolved. This CDR3 spans 15 amino acids. V lost 2 bases and J 3 bases, leaving 11 bases between the germline ends. Germline V gene lookup returns CDR1 SGHDN and CDR2 FVKESK. This chain's CDR3 is CASSQLEPGYNEQFF. The CDR3 DNA sequence: TGTGCCAGCAGCCAACTGGAGCCGGGCTACAATGAGCAGTTCTTC.

The rearrangement links TRBV4-2 to TRBJ2-1, with 7 nucleotides matching TRBD2. The germline CDR1 and CDR2 sequences are LGHNA and YNFKEQ. There are 16 residues in the CDR3. With V trimmed by 0 bases and J by 2 bases, 4 bases remained unmatched. CDR3 region: CASSQEGTTTYNEQFF. The CDR3 region has the DNA TGTGCCAGCAGCCAAGAGGGGACTACTACCTACAATGAGCAGTTCTTC.

This chain uses TRBV14 with TRBJ2-7; D perhaps matches TRBD2 (6 bases). This CDR3 spans 16 amino acids. V lost 0 bases to trimming and J lost 3 bases, with 15 bases between them. In germline, CDR1 is SGHDN, CDR2 FVKESK. CDR3 amino acids: CASSQEIAATVYEQYF. CDR3 DNA sequence: TGTGCCAGCAGCCAAGAGATAGCGGCAACGGTCTACGAGCAGTACTTC.

V gene TRBV7-8 combines with J gene TRBJ2-7; D gene ambiguous. V was trimmed by 7 bases and J by 2 bases, leaving 9 bases between them. The CDR3 sequence is 12 residues long. CDR1 is SGHVS and CDR2 is FQNEAQ in the germline V gene. The chain's CDR3 is CASTSSPYEQYF. The DNA for the CDR3 is TGTGCCAGCACCTCTAGTCCCTACGAGCAGTACTTC.

This sequence joins TRBV14 and TRBJ1-2; unclear D gene. The germline CDR1 and CDR2 sequences are SGHDN and FVKESK. Trimming took 8 bases from V and 8 from J, leaving 18 bases between them. The CDR3 has 13 amino acids. The CDR3 region has the DNA TGTGCCAGCGCGCTTCGCGCCGGCAGGGGCTACACCTTC. Translating gives CASALRAGRGYTF.

The CDR3 spells CACGQGATDTQYF. CDR3 nucleotides: TGTGCTTGTGGACAGGGGGCGACAGATACGCAGTATTTT. The J gene is TRBJ2-3, the V gene TRBV30; TRBD1 aligns across 11 bases. The germline V gene encodes CDR1 GTSNPN and CDR2 SVGIG (reference sequence). The CDR3 runs to 13 residues.

The chain uses TRBV7-8 and TRBJ2-7; D perhaps matches TRBD1 (5 bases). The CDR3 is 21 residues long. CDR1 SGHVS and CDR2 FQNEAQ come from the germline V gene. The germline V and J ends were trimmed by 1 base and 0 bases, with 28 bases remaining between them. CDR3: CASSLELTMGSQGKLSYEQYF. Written as DNA, the CDR3 is TGTGCCAGCAGCTTAGAACTAACGATGGGCAGTCAGGGCAAACTCTCCTACGAGCAGTACTTC. The full variable domain, with the rest looked up from reference TRBV7-8 and TRBJ2-7, is GAGVSQSPRYKVAKRGQDVALRCDPISGHVSLFWYQQALGQGPEFLTYFQNEAQLDKSGLPSDRFFAERPEGSVSTLKIQRTQQEDSAVYLCASSLELTMGSQGKLSYEQYFGPGTRLTVT.

The genes are TRBV7-6 and TRBJ2-5, with 9 bases fitting TRBD2. Germline V lookup: CDR1 SGHVS, CDR2 FNYEAQ. This CDR3 region has 16 residues. Losses at the gene ends were 4 bases for V and 0 bases for J; bases not matched to a gene: 6. CDR3 in DNA: TGTGCCAGCAGCTCCTTAGCGGGAGACAACCAAGAGACCCAGTACTTC. Protein: CASSSLAGDNQETQYF. The complete variable domain, with remaining parts taken from reference TRBV7-6 and TRBJ2-5, reads GAGVSQSPRYKVTKRGQDVALRCDPISGHVSLYWYRQALGQGPEFLTYFNYEAQQDKSGLPNDRFSAERPEGSISTLTIQRTEQRDSAMYRCASSSLAGDNQETQYFGPGTRLLVL.

The chain recombines TRBV9 with TRBJ2-7; 9 bases match TRBD2. CDR1 and CDR2 from the germline V gene are SGDLS and YYNGEE. The CDR3 has 16 amino acids. The junction had 10 bases not matched to a gene; V was cut back by 1 base and J by 5 bases. Written as DNA, the CDR3 is TGTGCCAGCAGCGTAACTGGCGGGAGGGACACCGACGAGCAGTACTTC. It yields the protein CASSVTGGRDTDEQYF. Filled out from reference TRBV9 and TRBJ2-7, the complete variable domain reads DSGVTQTPKHLITATGQRVTLRCSPRSGDLSVYWYQQSLDQGLQFLIQYYNGEERAKGNILERFSAQQFPDLHSELNLSSLELGDSALYFCASSVTGGRDTDEQYFGPGTRLTVT.

On this clone itself: Other DNA sequences in this sample translate to the same CDR3. This sequence joins TRBV28 and TRBJ2-7, with TRBD1 matching over 10 bases. CDR3 size: 14 residues. Per germline, CDR1 MDHEN and CDR2 SYDVKM. J gave up 2 bases and V 6 bases, and 4 bases lay outside the gene matches. The DNA for the CDR3 is TGTGCCAGCAGCTGGGGACAGGGGACCTACGAGCAGTACTTC. This sequence encodes CASSWGQGTYEQYF.

The V call is TRBV4-3, the J call TRBJ2-3; 10 positions match TRBD2. Germline V gene sequence: CDR1 LGHNA, CDR2 YSLEER. This CDR3 comprises 17 residues. The junction had 3 bases not matched to a gene; V was cut back by 0 bases and J by 0 bases. The CDR3 DNA reads as TGCGCCAGCAGCCAAGACCCTAGCGGGGGAAGCACAGATACGCAGTATTTT. It yields the protein CASSQDPSGGSTDTQYF.

This chain joins TRBV19 and TRBJ2-1; TRBD2 matches 7 bases. After removal of 3 bases from V and 6 bases from J, the junction contained 8 bases not matched to a gene. CDR1 and CDR2 from the germline V gene are LNHDA and SQIVND (reference sequence). The CDR3 is 15 residues long. The CDR3 reads CASSILPSGVNEQFF. The CDR3 region has the DNA TGTGCCAGTAGTATCCTCCCTAGCGGTGTCAATGAGCAGTTCTTC.

The rearrangement links TRBV28 to TRBJ2-5, with TRBD2 matching over 8 bases. With 6 bases clipped from V and 1 base from J, the junction kept 13 bases outside the gene matches. The CDR3 is 17 amino acids. Germline V gene lookup returns CDR1 MDHEN and CDR2 SYDVKM. This CDR3 is CASRDMTAGGGQETQYF. The DNA of the CDR3 is TGTGCCAGCAGGGACATGACCGCGGGAGGAGGCCAAGAGACCCAGTACTTC.

The sample holds a few counts of this clone. V gene TRBV15 combines with J gene TRBJ1-5; D is unresolved. Per the germline V gene, CDR1 is LNHNV and CDR2 is YYDKDF (reference sequence). This CDR3 contains 14 residues. Trimming took 4 bases from V and 3 from J, leaving 10 bases between them. CDR3 bases: TGTGCCACCAGCAAACAGTGGGACAATCAGCCCCAGCATTTT. It codes for CATSKQWDNQPQHF.

The chain is built from TRBV7-3 and TRBJ2-1; 7 nucleotides align to TRBD1. V trimming: 5 bases; J trimming: 7 bases; junction bases outside the gene matches: 14. Germline assignment: CDR1 SGHTA and CDR2 FQGTGA. The CDR3 consists of 16 residues. The CDR3 protein is CASSPNHNRGVNEQFF. CDR3 in DNA: TGTGCCAGCAGCCCCAATCACAACAGGGGTGTTAATGAGCAGTTCTTC.

This chain joins TRBV9 and TRBJ2-7; D is unresolved. Germline lookup yields CDR1 SGDLS and CDR2 YYNGEE. V was pared by 0 bases and J by 2 bases, with 6 bases between. The CDR3 extends over 13 amino acids. CDR3 coding DNA: TGTGCCAGCAGCGTAGACACTCCCTACGAGCAGTACTTC. This codes for CASSVDTPYEQYF.

This sequence joins TRBV4-2 and TRBJ2-7, with D uncertain. The V gene's germline CDR1 is LGHNA and CDR2 YNFKEQ. This CDR3 contains 15 residues. Trimming took 3 bases from V and 0 from J, leaving 12 bases between them. The CDR3 coding sequence is TGTGCCAGCAGCCAGGTGGGCACTCGCTCCTACGAGCAGTACTTC. It yields the protein CASSQVGTRSYEQYF.

This clone was picked up a small number of times. V usage is TRBV6-1 and J usage is TRBJ2-3; 10 bases fit TRBD2. Germline V gene lookup returns CDR1 MNHNS and CDR2 SASEGT. V dropped 3 bases and J dropped 5; count of bases not matched to a gene: 8. The CDR3 runs 16 residues. The chain's CDR3 is CASSDLAGVGGDTQYF. CDR3 nucleotide sequence: TGTGCCAGCAGTGATCTAGCGGGAGTGGGGGGAGATACGCAGTATTTT.

The chain joins TRBV6-5 to TRBJ1-5; D gene uncertain. The CDR3 consists of 14 residues. The V and J ends lost 2 bases and 7 bases respectively, with 12 bases between them. Germline V CDR1 and CDR2: MNHEY, SVGAGI. In nucleotides, the CDR3 is TGTGCCAGCAGTTACACGGCGGGTGACCAGCCCCAGCATTTT. Amino acids: CASSYTAGDQPQHF.

Comments on this clone: A read error may produce the germline difference seen at one junction end. This rearrangement joins TRBV7-9 to TRBJ2-7; possibly TRBD2 for D (5 bases). The CDR3 length is 17 residues. The germline gives CDR1 SEHNR, CDR2 FQNEAQ (reference sequence). The CDR3 is CASSNLLYAGDDYGQYF. The CDR3 region has the DNA TGTGCCAGCAGCAACCTCCTTTATGCGGGCGACGACTACGGGCAGTACTTC. Complete variable domain (other parts from reference TRBV7-9 and TRBJ2-7): DTGVSQNPRHKITKRGQNVTFRCDPISEHNRLYWYRQTLGQGPEFLTYFQNEAQLEKSRLLSDRFSAERPKGSFSTLEIQRTEQGDSAMYLCASSNLLYAGDDYGQYFGPGTRLTVT.

J is TRBJ1-4 and V is TRBV2; 8 nucleotides agree with TRBD1. The CDR3 consists of 19 residues. Germline V gene data show CDR1 as SNHLY and CDR2 as FYNNEI. V dropped 6 bases and J dropped 0; count of bases not matched to a gene: 15. The CDR3 loop reads CASREKVRQGTATNEKLFF. The DNA of the CDR3 is TGTGCCAGCAGGGAGAAAGTGCGACAGGGGACTGCAACTAATGAAAAACTGTTTTTT.